This T cell receptor (beta chain) was retrieved from a study of blood T cell repertoires in COVID-19. Per the germline V gene, CDR1 is WNHNN and CDR2 is SYGVQD (reference sequence). This CDR3 contains 13 residues. V was cut by 3 bases and J by 7 bases, with 12 bases left in between. Original processing notes: Reference gene primer amplification gave estimated nucleated cell counts. Profiling relied on immunoSEQ multiplex PCR, and the TCRdb table lists in-frame clones only, not all of them. D and trimming come from the DNA, and the V and J calls and clone size come from that table. Here the sample spans 350,000 or so clones, about nine tenths being singletons.

The chain recombines TRBV10-1 with TRBJ2-5; no definite D call. The TCR comes from a woman aged 30 to 39 who had been exposed to COVID-19. The sample comprised PBMCs or T cells enriched from blood (not recorded which). Here the CDR3 DNA reads TGCGCCAGCAGTGACGGTCAGGTCGGGACCCAGTACTTC. Its translation is CASSDGQVGTQYF.